Listed below are T cell receptor beta chains from one sample, sequenced in a study of OX40 agonist ivuxolimab in advanced cancers. Data came from immunoSEQ multiplex PCR; TCRdb stores just in-frame clones and leaves some out. The sample includes more than 50,000 clones, more than 80% of them seen just once. The specimen comprised CD4+ or CD8+ T cells sorted from blood, sampled in a trial of the OX40 agonist ivuxolimab. The receptors shown here come from an adult with an advanced solid tumor such as melanoma, head and neck, liver or kidney cancer. CDR3s include the opening cysteine and the closing phenylalanine or tryptophan. The D gene is left open where the match is weak. Size is omitted from some rows. Given values are once, few, many or a class for expanded clones.

>TRBV18|TRBJ1-1|TRBD1|.
CASSLKTGEVTEAFF
TGTGCCAGCTCACTCAAGACAGGGGAGGTCACTGAAGCTTTCTTT
>TRBV19|TRBJ2-3|TRBD2|.
CASSGSGGTDTQYF
TGTGCCAGTAGTGGAAGCGGGGGAACAGATACGCAGTATTTT
>TRBV5-6|TRBJ1-5|.|.
CASSSLLSNQPQHF
TGTGCCAGCAGCTCCTTATTGAGCAATCAGCCCCAGCATTTT
>TRBV5-1|TRBJ2-2|.|.
CASSPVTNTGELFF
TGCGCCAGCAGTCCGGTTACGAACACCGGGGAGCTGTTTTTT
>TRBV7-3|TRBJ1-2|TRBD1|.
CASSFSGQTNYGYTF
TGTGCCAGCAGCTTCTCGGGACAGACCAACTATGGCTACACCTTC
>TRBV6-5|TRBJ1-1|.|.
CASSPVPNTEAFF
TGTGCCAGCAGTCCGGTACCCAACACTGAAGCTTTCTTT
>TRBV11-3|TRBJ2-7|.|.
CASSLVGTYEQYF
TGTGCCAGCAGCTTAGTCGGTACCTACGAGCAGTACTTC
>TRBV7-2|TRBJ2-3|TRBD1|.
CASSPLGDRGTDTQYF
TGTGCCAGCAGCCCCCTGGGGGACAGGGGCACAGATACGCAGTATTTT
>TRBV28|TRBJ1-6|TRBD1|.
CASSSQDRVHSPLHF
TGTGCCAGCAGTTCACAGGACAGGGTCCATTCACCCCTCCACTTT
>TRBV7-8|TRBJ2-1|TRBD1|.
CASSYRTGGHNEQFF
TGTGCCAGCAGCTATAGGACAGGGGGACACAATGAGCAGTTCTTC
>TRBV7-9|TRBJ1-1|.|.
CASSPYSLATEAFF
TGTGCCAGCAGCCCTTATTCTCTGGCCACTGAAGCTTTCTTT
>TRBV2|TRBJ1-4|TRBD1|.
CASWPFSRSGGLGEKLFF
TGTGCCAGCTGGCCTTTTAGCCGATCAGGGGGATTGGGTGAAAAACTGTTTTTT
>TRBV7-9|TRBJ2-5|.|.
CASSLGVEQETQYF
TGTGCCAGCAGCTTAGGAGTGGAGCAAGAGACCCAGTACTTC
>TRBV6-1|TRBJ1-5|TRBD1|.
CASRDRVYSNQPQHF
TGTGCCAGCAGGGACAGGGTATACAGCAATCAGCCCCAGCATTTT
>TRBV5-4|TRBJ1-4|.|.
CASSATGTRSNEKLFF
TGTGCCAGCAGCGCCACCGGGACACGGAGTAATGAAAAACTGTTTTTT
>TRBV5-1|TRBJ2-7|TRBD1|once
CASSLLQGGAQQYF
TGCGCCAGCAGCTTGTTACAGGGGGGCGCGCAGCAGTACTTC
>TRBV5-1|TRBJ2-5|TRBD2|.
CATTIAGGPGTQYF
TGCGCCACCACAATAGCGGGGGGGCCTGGGACCCAGTACTTC
>TRBV27|TRBJ2-3|.|.
CASTLLGRSTDTQYF
TGTGCCAGCACCTTACTTGGGAGGAGCACAGATACGCAGTATTTT
>TRBV19|TRBJ2-4|TRBD2|.
CASSIEIASGGPEDIQYF
TGTGCCAGTAGTATAGAGATCGCTAGCGGGGGACCAGAGGACATTCAGTACTTC
>TRBV19|TRBJ1-5|TRBD1|.
CASSIGPRGTGLNQPQHF
TGTGCCAGTAGTATAGGGCCTAGGGGGACAGGTCTCAATCAGCCCCAGCATTTT
>TRBV5-5|TRBJ1-2|.|.
CASSLGWQENYGYTF
TGTGCCAGCAGCTTGGGCTGGCAGGAGAACTATGGCTACACCTTC
>TRBV19|TRBJ2-3|TRBD2|.
CASSTRTSGVGADTQYF
TGTGCCAGTAGTACCCGGACTAGCGGGGTAGGGGCAGATACGCAGTATTTT
>TRBV29-1|TRBJ2-2|TRBD1|.
CSVPGTGGNTGELFF
TGCAGCGTTCCCGGGACAGGGGGAAACACCGGGGAGCTGTTTTTT
>TRBV18|TRBJ2-7|TRBD1|.
CASSPSAGQGDEQYF
TGTGCCAGCTCACCGTCTGCTGGACAGGGTGACGAGCAGTACTTC
>TRBV7-3|TRBJ1-6|.|.
CASSLYYNSPLHF
TGTGCCAGCAGCTTATACTATAATTCACCCCTCCACTTT
>TRBV9|TRBJ1-3|.|.
CASSPGAAKGNTIYF
TGTGCCAGCAGCCCCGGGGCGGCAAAGGGAAACACCATATATTTT
>TRBV2|TRBJ1-5|TRBD1|.
CASRPGGTQPQHF
TGTGCCAGCAGACCAGGGGGCACTCAGCCCCAGCATTTT
>TRBV5-4|TRBJ2-5|.|.
CASSPSGGGETQYF
TGTGCCAGCAGCCCAAGTGGCGGTGGTGAGACCCAGTACTTC
>TRBV9|TRBJ1-5|.|.
CASSVDGGDNQPQHF
TGTGCCAGCAGCGTAGACGGGGGAGACAATCAGCCCCAGCATTTT
>TRBV11-3|TRBJ2-7|TRBD2|.
CASSSPTLAGGGEQYF
TGTGCCAGCAGCTCCCCAACTTTAGCGGGGGGAGGTGAGCAGTACTTC
>TRBV5-6|TRBJ1-1|.|.
CASSLIGNTEAFF
TGTGCCAGCAGCTTGATAGGGAACACTGAAGCTTTCTTT
>TRBV7-8|TRBJ2-3|.|.
CASSLVNTDTQYF
TGTGCCAGCAGCTTAGTCAACACAGATACGCAGTATTTT
>TRBV19|TRBJ1-1|.|.
CASSWGGRRNTEAFF
TGTGCCAGTAGTTGGGGGGGACGGAGGAACACTGAAGCTTTCTTT
>TRBV5-6|TRBJ1-3|.|.
CASSQGDSGNTIYF
TGTGCCAGCAGCCAAGGGGACTCTGGAAACACCATATATTTT
>TRBV7-2|TRBJ2-3|TRBD2|.
CASSLETGGPSDTQYF
TGTGCCAGCAGCTTAGAAACGGGGGGGCCCTCCGATACGCAGTATTTT
>TRBV19|TRBJ1-2|.|.
CASSITVLPSPYGYTF
TGTGCCAGTAGTATTACGGTGCTACCCAGCCCCTATGGCTACACCTTC
>TRBV27|TRBJ1-3|.|.
CASKQGLPGNTIYF
TGTGCCAGCAAGCAGGGGTTACCTGGAAACACCATATATTTT
>TRBV7-3|TRBJ1-1|.|once
CASSSRGFTEAFF
TGTGCCAGCAGCTCCCGGGGTTTCACTGAAGCTTTCTTT
>TRBV7-3|TRBJ2-2|.|.
CASSSSVAGELFF
TGTGCCAGCAGTAGCAGCGTTGCCGGGGAGCTGTTTTTT
>TRBV6-1|TRBJ2-7|TRBD1|.
CASTPSRQGYEQYF
TGTGCCAGCACCCCTTCGAGACAGGGCTACGAGCAGTACTTC
>TRBV9|TRBJ2-2|.|.
CASSVRGDNTGELFF
TGTGCCAGCAGCGTACGAGGGGACAACACCGGGGAGCTGTTTTTT
>TRBV5-1|TRBJ2-3|.|.
CASSLAADTQYF
TGCGCCAGCAGCTTGGCGGCAGATACGCAGTATTTT
>TRBV15|TRBJ2-3|.|.
CATSNFLFTTDTQYF
TGTGCCACCAGCAATTTCCTGTTTACCACAGATACGCAGTATTTT
>TRBV15|TRBJ2-7|TRBD2|few
CATSPWGLAGSYEQYF
TGTGCCACCAGCCCATGGGGACTAGCGGGGTCCTACGAGCAGTACTTC
>TRBV11-3|TRBJ1-6|.|few
CASSLGRYRRFSYNSPLHF
TGTGCCAGCAGCTTAGGAAGGTATCGACGCTTCTCCTATAATTCACCCCTCCACTTT
>TRBV11-3|TRBJ2-3|.|.
CASSPGGGGTDTQYF
TGTGCCAGCAGCCCAGGGGGGGGCGGCACAGATACGCAGTATTTT
>TRBV6-1|TRBJ2-6|.|few
CASRIPPANVLTF
TGTGCCAGCCGAATTCCCCCAGCCAACGTCCTGACTTTC
>TRBV2|TRBJ2-3|.|.
CASRLQYTQYF
TGTGCCAGCAGGCTGCAATATACGCAGTATTTT
>TRBV7-8|TRBJ2-2|.|.
CASSLALSGWSNTGELFF
TGTGCCAGCAGCTTAGCGTTGTCGGGGTGGTCGAACACCGGGGAGCTGTTTTTT